Presented here are 19 T cell receptor beta chains from one specimen sequenced in a study of cytomegalovirus exposure and HLA in healthy donors. Use of 60 Vbeta and 13 Jbeta primers characterized the PCR. TCRdb's copy holds only in-frame clones and misses some; the assay was immunoSEQ multiplex PCR. This table has around 110,000 clones, roughly four fifths appearing once. Sample: PBMCs. The source is a woman aged 18-29 years in good health and CMV-seronegative.

This chain connects TRBV4-2 to TRBJ1-1; TRBD1 matches at 11 bases. Germline CDR1 and CDR2: LGHNA and YNFKEQ. The ends lost 4 bases at V and 1 base at J; junction bases unmatched: 5. CDR3 length equals 16 residues. DNA for the CDR3: TGTGCCAGCAGCCCTTGGGACAGGGGGGCGAACACTGAAGCTTTCTTT. It translates to CASSPWDRGANTEAFF.

V is TRBV19 and J is TRBJ1-5, with TRBD1 as a possible D gene (5 bases). CDR1 is LNHDA and CDR2 is SQIVND in the germline V gene (reference sequence). The CDR3 loop spans 13 amino acids. The V gene lost 3 bases and the J gene lost 4 bases, with 7 bases spanning the gap. The CDR3 nucleotides read TGTGCCAGTAGTATTGCAGGGAATCAGCCCCAGCATTTT. Its translation is CASSIAGNQPQHF.

The V gene is TRBV30, the J gene TRBJ1-1; 7 bases line up with TRBD1. The CDR3 spans 14 residues. Unmatched junction bases numbered 5, after V lost 3 bases and J lost 1 base. CDR1 is GTSNPN and CDR2 is SVGIG in the germline V gene (reference sequence). The CDR3 here is CAWSPGQTNTEAFF. CDR3 DNA sequence: TGTGCCTGGAGCCCGGGACAGACGAACACTGAAGCTTTCTTT.

This chain joins TRBV28 and TRBJ2-3, with 10 nucleotides matching TRBD1. Trimming removed 3 bases from V and 1 base from J; junction bases left unmatched: 4. Germline lookup yields CDR1 MDHEN and CDR2 SYDVKM. This CDR3 is 16 amino acids long. The CDR3 here is CASSFDRGPRTDTQYF. The CDR3 DNA reads as TGTGCCAGCAGTTTCGACAGGGGGCCACGCACAGATACGCAGTATTTT. The variable domain in full, completed from reference TRBV28 and TRBJ2-3, reads DVKVTQSSRYLVKRTGEKVFLECVQDMDHENMFWYRQDPGLGLRLIYFSYDVKMKEKGDIPEGYSVSREKKERFSLILESASTNQTSMYLCASSFDRGPRTDTQYFGPGTRLTVL.

The V gene is TRBV9, the J gene TRBJ2-2; 8 nucleotides align to TRBD2. Germline V CDR1 and CDR2: SGDLS, YYNGEE. Trimming took 2 bases from V and 0 from J; bases not matched to a gene: 3. The CDR3 covers 16 residues. In DNA form, the CDR3 reads TGTGCCAGCAGCGTGGTAGCGGGGTCGAACACCGGGGAGCTGTTTTTT. Translating it yields CASSVVAGSNTGELFF.

V usage is TRBV2 and J usage is TRBJ2-3; D gene uncertain. The CDR3 loop spans 15 amino acids. Germline assignment: CDR1 SNHLY and CDR2 FYNNEI. The V end was cut by 3 bases, the J end by 3 bases, with 13 bases between. The DNA for the CDR3 is TGTGCCAGCAGTGACTCTGGGCACGCTACAGATACGCAGTATTTT. Translated: CASSDSGHATDTQYF.

The chain recombines TRBV4-1 with TRBJ1-4; 8 bases are shared with TRBD1. This CDR3 region has 17 residues. The V segment lost 4 bases and the J segment 0 bases; nucleotides outside the gene matches: 7. CDR1 is MGHRA and CDR2 is YSYEKL in the germline V gene. CDR3 in amino acids: CASSLRDRSATNEKLFF. The CDR3 coding sequence is TGCGCCAGCAGCCTCCGGGACAGGAGTGCAACTAATGAAAAACTGTTTTTT.

The V and J genes are TRBV6-1 and TRBJ2-1, with a possible D match to TRBD2 (6 bases). Germline CDR1 MNHNS, CDR2 SASEGT. The V gene lost 4 bases and the J gene lost 2 bases, with 15 bases spanning the gap. The CDR3 is made up of 16 amino acids. CDR3 sequence reads: CASSGGSGLPYNEQFF. Written as DNA, the CDR3 is TGTGCCAGCAGTGGGGGTTCGGGACTCCCCTACAATGAGCAGTTCTTC.

The chain has TRBV5-4 and TRBJ1-6, with 7 bases that match TRBD1. The ends lost 4 bases at V and 0 bases at J; junction bases unmatched: 10. This CDR3 comprises 18 residues. Germline CDR1 SGHNT, CDR2 YYREEE (reference sequence). The CDR3 reads CASSRGSRGSSYNSPLHF. The CDR3 nucleotides read TGTGCCAGCAGCCGAGGGAGCAGGGGGAGCTCCTATAATTCACCCCTCCACTTT.

The DNA of the CDR3 is TGCAGCGTTAGGACAGGGGGCGGGTACGAGCAGTACTTC. The encoded protein is CSVRTGGGYEQYF. This chain links TRBV29-1 with TRBJ2-7; 11 nucleotides match TRBD1. CDR3 size: 13 residues. CDR1 SQVTM and CDR2 ANQGSEA come from the germline V gene. The V and J ends lost 5 bases and 4 bases, in that order; junction bases with no gene match: 4.

V and J are TRBV10-3 and TRBJ1-1; D is uncertain. The CDR3 is 13 amino acids. CDR1 is ENHRY, CDR2 SYGVKD, per germline. The V end was cut by 4 bases, the J end by 0 bases, with 6 bases between. In DNA, the CDR3 is TGTGCCATCAGTGTTCAGGTGAACACTGAAGCTTTCTTT. Protein sequence: CAISVQVNTEAFF.

This clone was counted a few times. The germline gene is not matched at one end of the junction; a read error may be the cause. The genes are TRBV7-7 and TRBJ2-5; TRBD2 agrees at 10 bases. Germline V gene lookup returns CDR1 SSHAT and CDR2 FNYEAQ (reference sequence). CDR3 length: 16 residues. CDR3 nucleotide sequence: TGTGCTAGCAGCCCCCTAGCGGGGGCCTATCAAGAGACCCAGTACTTC. Its protein is CASSPLAGAYQETQYF. The full variable domain, its missing parts supplied by reference TRBV7-7 and TRBJ2-5, is GAGVSQSPRYKVTKRGQDVTLRCDPISSHATLYWYQQALGQGPEFLTYFNYEAQPDKSGLPSDRFSAERPEGSISTLTIQRTEQRDSAMYRCASSPLAGAYQETQYFGPGTRLLVL.

There are a few counts of this clone. The J gene is TRBJ1-2, the V gene TRBV10-2; D not resolved. CDR3 length equals 13 residues. Germline CDR1 reads WSHSY; CDR2 reads SAAADI. V lost 3 bases to trimming and J lost 4 bases, with 9 bases between them. The CDR3 loop is CASSDTFVYGYTF. The CDR3 DNA sequence: TGCGCCAGCAGTGATACATTCGTCTATGGCTACACCTTC.

The rearrangement uses TRBV30 and TRBJ1-6; 7 bases map to TRBD1. Germline-derived CDR1 and CDR2 are GTSNPN and SVGIG (reference sequence). The ends lost 0 bases at V and 6 bases at J; junction bases unmatched: 14. The CDR3 spans 18 residues. The CDR3 nucleotides read TGTGCCTGGAGTGTCTCAACTATGCCGGGACAGATTAATTCACCCCTCCACTTT. It yields the protein CAWSVSTMPGQINSPLHF.

The chain has TRBV19 and TRBJ1-1; TRBD1 is a possible D gene (6 bases). The germline gives CDR1 LNHDA, CDR2 SQIVND (reference sequence). This CDR3 is 13 amino acids long. V was clipped by 2 bases and J by 6 bases, with 10 bases between them. CDR3 protein: CASSISRGSEAFF. The CDR3 DNA sequence: TGTGCCAGTAGTATATCCAGGGGATCTGAAGCTTTCTTT.

The chain links TRBV28 to TRBJ1-2, with D possibly TRBD1 on 5 matching bases. This CDR3 is 15 amino acids long. Germline V gene data show CDR1 as MDHEN and CDR2 as SYDVKM. The ends were cut back, 4 bases at V and 3 bases at J, with 15 bases in the middle. CDR3 region: CASSSPAGLHYGYTF. In DNA, the CDR3 is TGTGCCAGCAGTTCCCCGGCAGGGCTCCACTATGGCTACACCTTC.

V is TRBV6-1 and J is TRBJ1-2; D not certain. This CDR3 is built from 13 residues. Looked up from germline, CDR1 is MNHNS and CDR2 is SASEGT. V dropped 0 bases and J dropped 8 bases, with 10 bases sitting between them. CDR3 residues: CASSEAGGIGYTF. The CDR3 region has the DNA TGTGCCAGCAGTGAAGCGGGAGGGATAGGCTACACCTTC.

V and J are TRBV9 and TRBJ1-1; D is undetermined. Germline values: CDR1 SGDLS, CDR2 YYNGEE. The CDR3 contains 13 residues. Trimming stripped 3 bases from V and 5 bases from J, with 11 bases between. The DNA of the CDR3 is TGTGCCAGCAGCGCCCCTTCGGGAACTGAAGCTTTCTTT. Translation: CASSAPSGTEAFF.

This chain connects TRBV7-2 to TRBJ1-2, with 10 bases that match TRBD1. Germline trimming cut 5 bases from V and 4 bases from J; bases unmatched to any gene: 7. CDR1 and CDR2 (germline): SGHTA, FQGNSA. The CDR3 extends over 15 amino acids. CDR3 nucleotide sequence: TGTGCCAGCAGCCGGACAGGGGGTACTGGCTATGGCTACACCTTC. Protein sequence: CASSRTGGTGYGYTF.